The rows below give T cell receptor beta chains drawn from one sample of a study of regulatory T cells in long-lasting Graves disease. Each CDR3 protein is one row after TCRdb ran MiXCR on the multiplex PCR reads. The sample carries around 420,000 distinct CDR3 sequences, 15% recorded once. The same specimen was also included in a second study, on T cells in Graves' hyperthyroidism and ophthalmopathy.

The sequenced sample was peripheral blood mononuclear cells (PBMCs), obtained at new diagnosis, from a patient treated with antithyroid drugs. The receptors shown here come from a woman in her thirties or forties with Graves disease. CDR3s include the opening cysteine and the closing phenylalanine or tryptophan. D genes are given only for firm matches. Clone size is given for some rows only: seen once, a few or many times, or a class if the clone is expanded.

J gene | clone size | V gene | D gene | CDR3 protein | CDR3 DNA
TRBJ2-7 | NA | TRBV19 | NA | CASSSRTGDYEQYF | TGTGCCAGTAGTTCTAGGACGGGGGACTACGAGCAGTACTTC
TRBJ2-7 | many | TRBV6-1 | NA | CASSEREEAQYSYEQYF | TGTGCCAGCAGTGAAAGGGAGGAAGCCCAATACTCCTACGAGCAGTACTTC
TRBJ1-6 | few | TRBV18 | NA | CASSPARQDSPLHF | TGTGCCAGCTCACCCGCCCGGCAGGATTCACCCCTCCACTTT
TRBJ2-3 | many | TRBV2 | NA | CASSENTQYF | TGTGCCAGCAGTGAAAATACGCAGTATTTT
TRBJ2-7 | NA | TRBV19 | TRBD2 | CASAPLAGDEQYF | TGTGCCAGTGCCCCACTAGCGGGAGACGAGCAGTACTTC
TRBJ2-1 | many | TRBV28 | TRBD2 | CASSSWTSGRDYNEQFF | TGTGCCAGCAGTTCTTGGACTAGCGGGAGAGATTACAATGAGCAGTTCTTC
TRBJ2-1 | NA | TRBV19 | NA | CASMTTVVSVDEQFF | TGTGCCAGTATGACGACAGTTGTTTCCGTGGATGAGCAGTTCTTC
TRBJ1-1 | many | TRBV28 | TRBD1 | CASSLTGLIMLMNTEAFF | TGTGCCAGCAGCCTGACAGGGTTAATAATGTTAATGAACACTGAAGCTTTCTTT
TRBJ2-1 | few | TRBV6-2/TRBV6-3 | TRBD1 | CASSYYRDRYFNEQFF | TGTGCCAGCAGTTACTATCGGGACAGGTATTTTAATGAGCAGTTCTTC
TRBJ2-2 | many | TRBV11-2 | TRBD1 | CASSLGGRQGASTGELFF | TGTGCCAGCAGCTTAGGGGGTCGACAGGGGGCTAGCACCGGGGAGCTGTTTTTT
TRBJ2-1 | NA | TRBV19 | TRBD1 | CASGTLRTGGFGEQFF | TGTGCCAGTGGGACCCTGAGGACAGGGGGTTTTGGTGAGCAGTTCTTC
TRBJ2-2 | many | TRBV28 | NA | CASSLSQGGGELFF | TGTGCCAGCAGTTTGTCTCAGGGTGGTGGGGAGCTGTTTTTT
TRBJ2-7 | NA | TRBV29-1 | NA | CSVEDRNYEQYF | TGCAGCGTTGAGGACAGAAACTACGAGCAGTACTTC
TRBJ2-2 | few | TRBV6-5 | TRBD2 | CASSYGLAGGPPGELFF | TGTGCCAGCAGTTACGGACTAGCGGGAGGGCCTCCCGGGGAGCTGTTTTTT
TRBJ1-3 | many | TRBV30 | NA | CAWSESGNTIYF | TGTGCCTGGAGTGAATCTGGAAACACCATATATTTT
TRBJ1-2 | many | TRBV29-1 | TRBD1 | CSVRGTGGPYGYTF | TGCAGCGTTCGAGGGACAGGGGGCCCCTATGGCTACACCTTC
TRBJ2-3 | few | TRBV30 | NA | CAWGGAPRGSGRTQYF | TGTGCCTGGGGTGGGGCCCCCCGGGGGTCGGGACGTACGCAGTATTTT
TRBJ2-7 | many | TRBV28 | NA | CASSALLVGTREQYF | TGTGCCAGCAGTGCCTTACTAGTAGGGACTCGCGAGCAGTACTTC
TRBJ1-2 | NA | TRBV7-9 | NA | CASSLGARSHYGYTF | TGTGCCAGCAGCTTAGGGGCCAGGTCGCACTATGGCTACACCTTC
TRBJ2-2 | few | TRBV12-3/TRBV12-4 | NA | CASSPVGELFF | TGTGCCAGCAGCCCAGTAGGGGAGCTGTTTTTT
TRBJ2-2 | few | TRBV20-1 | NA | CSAASENTGELFF | TGCAGTGCTGCTTCGGAGAACACCGGGGAGCTGTTTTTT
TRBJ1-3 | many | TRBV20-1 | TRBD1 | CSATDGTGSGNTIYF | TGCAGTGCGACAGACGGGACAGGGAGTGGAAACACCATATATTTT
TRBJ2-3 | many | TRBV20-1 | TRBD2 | CSARDPWGSSGSDTQYF | TGCAGTGCTAGAGATCCCTGGGGTTCTAGCGGCTCAGATACGCAGTATTTT
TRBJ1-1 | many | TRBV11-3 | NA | CASSPPGIAEAFF | TGTGCCAGCAGCCCTCCTGGGATCGCTGAAGCTTTCTTT
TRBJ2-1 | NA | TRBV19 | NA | CASSPRGDAYNEQFF | TGTGCCAGTAGCCCCAGGGGGGACGCGTACAATGAGCAGTTCTTC
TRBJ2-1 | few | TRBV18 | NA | CASSPRAGTYNEQFF | TGTGCCAGCTCACCCCGGGCGGGCACTTACAATGAGCAGTTCTTC
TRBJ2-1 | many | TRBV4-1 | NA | CASRGGNEQFF | TGCGCCAGCAGGGGGGGCAATGAGCAGTTCTTC
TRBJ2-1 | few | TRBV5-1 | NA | CARRKQSNEQFF | TGCGCCAGACGAAAGCAGAGCAATGAGCAGTTCTTC
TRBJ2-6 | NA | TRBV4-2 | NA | CASSLMTWEVGSGANVLTF | TGTGCCAGCAGCCTTATGACTTGGGAGGTGGGCTCTGGGGCCAACGTCCTGACTTTC
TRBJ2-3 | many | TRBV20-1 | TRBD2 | CSAGGTSGRTSTDTQYF | TGCAGTGCCGGTGGGACTAGCGGGCGTACTAGCACAGATACGCAGTATTTT
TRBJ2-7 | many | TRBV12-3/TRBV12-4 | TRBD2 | CASSRSTSGSYEQYF | TGTGCCAGCAGTCGGTCCACTAGCGGTTCCTACGAGCAGTACTTC
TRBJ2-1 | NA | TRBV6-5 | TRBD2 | CASNYETSGSKNNEQFF | TGTGCCAGCAATTACGAGACTAGCGGGAGTAAAAACAATGAGCAGTTCTTC
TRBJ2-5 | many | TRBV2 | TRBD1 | CASSRNGDRGRGETQYF | TGTGCCAGCAGCCGAAATGGGGACAGGGGGCGAGGAGAGACCCAGTACTTC
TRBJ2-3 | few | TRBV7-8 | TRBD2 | CASSPKSSGRADTQYF | TGTGCCAGCAGCCCGAAATCTAGCGGGAGGGCAGATACGCAGTATTTT
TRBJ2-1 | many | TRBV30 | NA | CAWSVFEGNEQFF | TGTGCCTGGAGTGTTTTCGAGGGAAATGAGCAGTTCTTC
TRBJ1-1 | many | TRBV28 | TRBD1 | CASSSGGWDTEAFF | TGTGCCAGCAGTTCAGGGGGCTGGGACACTGAAGCTTTCTTT
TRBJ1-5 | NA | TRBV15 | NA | CATSSLGVFSNQPQHF | TGTGCCACCAGCAGCCTGGGAGTTTTCAGCAATCAGCCCCAGCATTTT